Listed here are 24 T cell receptor beta chains from one sample, sequenced in a study of blood T cells in healthy people across ages. For the second PCR, which ran for roughly 7 to 11 cycles, a sample-barcoded 5' primer and a J-beta primer mix were used. One entry per CDR3 protein results from TCRdb running MiXCR on the 5' RACE reads. The repertoire holds some 1.6 million distinct CDR3 sequences, with almost 35% as singletons. The sample was blood. All receptors come from a woman younger than 45 in good health.

This clonotype was detected only a few times. The rearrangement links TRBV2 to TRBJ2-1, with TRBD2 as a possible D gene (5 bases). The germline V gene has CDR1 SNHLY and CDR2 FYNNEI. The V end lost 10 bases, the J end lost 0 bases, and 16 bases lay between the germline ends. The CDR3 spans 15 residues. The CDR3: CAILPGGSSYNEQFF. DNA for the CDR3: TGTGCCATCTTGCCTGGAGGAAGCTCCTACAATGAGCAGTTCTTC.

This clonotype has more than one count but fewer than ten. The chain has TRBV28 and TRBJ2-5, with a tentative D call TRBD2 (6 bases). The CDR3 has 15 residues. Deletions cut 5 bases from V and 4 bases from J, with 17 bases between. Germline-derived CDR1 and CDR2 are MDHEN and SYDVKM. The CDR3 coding sequence is TGTGCCAGCAGTCATACCAGGGACTCCCCAGAGACCCAGTACTTC. Its translation: CASSHTRDSPETQYF.

The V call is TRBV5-6, the J call TRBJ2-5; D is possibly TRBD1 or TRBD2 (5 bases each). The DNA end is more similar to TRBJ2-7, so the J call may be wrong. This CDR3 is built from 14 residues. Germline lookup yields CDR1 SGHDT and CDR2 YYEEEE. CDR3 amino acids: CASSFGTGLHEQYF. In DNA form, the CDR3 reads TGTGCCAGCAGCTTTGGGACCGGTTTACACGAGCAGTACTTC.

Only a few counts were recorded for this clonotype. The chain recombines TRBV9 with TRBJ2-1; D ambiguous. This CDR3 is 14 amino acids long. CDR1 is SGDLS, CDR2 YYNGEE, per germline. V was trimmed by 2 bases and J by 4 bases, leaving 10 bases between them. CDR3 sequence: CASSVGRGYNEQFF. The DNA of the CDR3 is TGTGCCAGCAGCGTCGGCCGTGGATACAATGAGCAGTTCTTC.

The chain employs TRBV10-3 and TRBJ2-3; 9 nucleotides line up with TRBD1. This CDR3 has 17 residues. Per germline, CDR1 ENHRY and CDR2 SYGVKD. V was clipped by 10 bases and J by 0 bases; unmatched bases: 14. The CDR3 nucleotides read TGTGCCACACGCCCGACCGGGACAGGGATAAGCACAGATACGCAGTATTTT. Its protein is CATRPTGTGISTDTQYF.

This clonotype appeared a few times. This CDR3 reads CATSDPGQAPNLDGYTF. The DNA of the CDR3 is TGTGCCACCAGTGATCCGGGACAGGCCCCAAATTTGGATGGCTACACCTTC. The rearrangement uses TRBV24-1 and TRBJ1-2, with TRBD1 identical over 8 bases. The CDR3 is 17 amino acids. The V segment lost 3 bases and the J segment 6 bases; nucleotides outside the gene matches: 14. Germline V gene lookup returns CDR1 KGHDR and CDR2 SFDVKD.

This chain links TRBV7-9 with TRBJ2-5, with D perhaps being TRBD1 or TRBD2 (6 bases each). The CDR3 spans 16 residues. V lost 5 bases and J 3 bases, leaving 19 bases between the germline ends. CDR1 SEHNR and CDR2 FQNEAQ come from the germline V gene (reference sequence). CDR3 bases: TGTGCCAGCAGCGAGACCAATTGGGGGGCGAAAGAGACCCAGTACTTC. Translated, it gives CASSETNWGAKETQYF.

The chain combines TRBV28 with TRBJ2-3, with D possibly matching TRBD2 (6 bases). Trimming stripped 8 bases from V and 0 bases from J, with 12 bases between. Germline V gene data show CDR1 as MDHEN and CDR2 as SYDVKM. The CDR3 covers 14 residues. CDR3 amino acids: CASQGLVSTDTQYF. The CDR3 DNA reads TGTGCCAGCCAGGGACTTGTCAGCACAGATACGCAGTATTTT.

The chain links TRBV9 to TRBJ1-1; the D is unclear. CDR1 is SGDLS, CDR2 YYNGEE, per germline. The CDR3 runs to 13 residues. Trimming left V 6 bases short and J 2 bases short, with 11 bases between. CDR3: CASTREDNTEAFF. CDR3 coding DNA: TGTGCCAGCACGCGGGAGGATAACACTGAAGCTTTCTTT.

A word on this clonotype: One end of the junction varies from germline; a read error may be responsible. J is TRBJ2-5 and V is TRBV24-1; 7 bases align to TRBD2. CDR1 is KGHDR and CDR2 is SFDVKD in the germline V gene. This CDR3 contains 15 residues. CDR3 sequence: CATSDVLAVQEIQYF. CDR3 bases: TGTGCCACCAGTGATGTGCTAGCGGTACAAGAGATCCAGTACTTC.

The rearrangement links TRBV6-1 to TRBJ1-1; 8 positions agree with TRBD1. The CDR3 is 15 amino acids. The germline V gene has CDR1 MNHNS and CDR2 SASEGT. J lost 3 bases, V lost 5 bases, and 8 bases had no gene match. CDR3 nucleotides: TGTGCCAGCAGTTCAACGGACAGGGCGGACACTGAAGCTTTCTTT. Translation gives CASSSTDRADTEAFF.

The chain recombines TRBV5-5 with TRBJ2-7; 11 nucleotides align to TRBD1. The germline gives CDR1 SGHKS, CDR2 YYEKEE (reference sequence). The length of the CDR3 is 14 residues. V lost 3 bases, J lost 9 bases, and 8 bases stayed unmatched. CDR3 DNA sequence: TGTGCCAGCAGCTCGGACAGGGGGCGGAACGCGCAGTACTTC. Protein product: CASSSDRGRNAQYF.

The chain carries TRBV23-1 and TRBJ1-5; 7 positions match TRBD1. TRBV23-1 counts as an open reading frame of uncertain function. V shed 2 bases and J 2 bases; nucleotides not matched to a gene: 12. This CDR3 is built from 18 residues. CDR3 amino acids: CASSQMGRDRRGNQPQHF. The CDR3 DNA reads as TGCGCCAGCAGTCAAATGGGCCGGGACAGAAGGGGCAATCAGCCCCAGCATTTT.

V and J are TRBV25-1 and TRBJ1-4; perhaps TRBD1 as D (5 bases). Germline CDR1 and CDR2: MGHDK and SYGVNS. CDR3 length: 15 amino acids. Trimming shortened V by 6 bases and J by 8 bases, and 19 bases separated the two germline ends. As DNA, the CDR3 is TGTGCCAGCAGATCAGATCGGCAGGGAGGGGAAAAACTGTTTTTT. This sequence encodes CASRSDRQGGEKLFF.

The gene calls are TRBV7-2 and TRBJ2-2; 9 bases are a match to TRBD1. The germline gives CDR1 SGHTA, CDR2 FQGNSA. The CDR3 spans 16 residues. J was trimmed by 4 bases and V by 5 bases; bases with no gene match: 8. CDR3 residues: CASSRFGQGITGELFF. In DNA, the CDR3 is TGTGCCAGCAGCCGCTTCGGACAGGGGATCACCGGGGAGCTGTTTTTT. Full variable domain (rest looked up from reference TRBV7-2 and TRBJ2-2): GAGVSQSPSNKVTEKGKDVELRCDPISGHTALYWYRQSLGQGLEFLIYFQGNSAPDKSGLPSDRFSAERTGGSVSTLTIQRTQQEDSAVYLCASSRFGQGITGELFFGEGSRLTVL.

In this sample, this clonotype turned up many times. V usage is TRBV9 and J usage is TRBJ1-2; no clear D. V shed 0 bases and J shed 2 bases, with 5 bases lying between them. Germline V gives CDR1 SGDLS, CDR2 YYNGEE. The CDR3 loop spans 13 amino acids. This CDR3 is CASSVDRNYGYTF. For the CDR3, the DNA is TGTGCCAGCAGCGTAGACAGAAACTATGGCTACACCTTC.

This clonotype has only a few counts. CDR3 nucleotide sequence: TGCAGTGCTAGAGATCTTCAGGGAACCAATTACGAGCAGTACTTC. It specifies CSARDLQGTNYEQYF. The chain uses TRBV20-1 and TRBJ2-7, with D perhaps TRBD1 (5 bases). V lost 0 bases, J lost 4 bases, and 16 bases lay in between. This CDR3 contains 15 residues. CDR1 DFQATT and CDR2 SNEGSKA come from the germline V gene (reference sequence).

This clonotype has just a few counts. J is TRBJ2-1 and V is TRBV5-1, with 8 bases aligning to TRBD2. Trimming took 3 bases from V and 6 from J; bases not matched to a gene: 2. Looked up from germline, CDR1 is SGHRS and CDR2 is YFSETQ. The CDR3 runs 13 residues. The CDR3 DNA follows: TGCGCCAGCAGCTCAACTAGCGGCAATGAGCAGTTCTTC. It codes for CASSSTSGNEQFF.

This clonotype came up a few times. The V and J genes are TRBV29-1 and TRBJ1-2; TRBD1 is a possible D gene (6 bases). The ends were cut back, 0 bases at V and 8 bases at J, with 13 bases in the middle. The germline V gene has CDR1 SQVTM and CDR2 ANQGSEA. The CDR3 loop spans 13 amino acids. DNA of the CDR3: TGCAGCGTTGAAGATCTACAGGGATGGGGCTACACCTTC. Encoded protein: CSVEDLQGWGYTF.

The V and J genes are TRBV4-1 and TRBJ2-1; D gene ambiguous. The CDR3 length is 15 residues. Germline V gene data show CDR1 as MGHRA and CDR2 as YSYEKL. V was cut by 1 base and J by 8 bases, with 15 bases left in between. The CDR3 here is CASSQAAIAVDEQFF. The CDR3 DNA reads TGCGCCAGCAGCCAAGCGGCTATCGCCGTGGATGAGCAGTTCTTC.

In the case of this clonotype: A much larger clone is a single base away; this may be a read error. The chain links TRBV5-1 to TRBJ1-1; 8 nucleotides agree with TRBD1. The CDR3 is 13 residues long. The germline gives CDR1 SGHRS, CDR2 YFSETQ. Losses at the gene ends were 6 bases for V and 4 bases for J; bases not matched to a gene: 5. CDR3 in amino acids: CASNPDRATEAFF. The CDR3 bases are TGCGCCAGCAACCCGGACAGGGCCACTGAAGCTTTCTTT.

This clonotype was detected ten times or more. The gene calls are TRBV15 and TRBJ2-7; unclear D gene. Germline loops: CDR1 LNHNV, CDR2 YYDKDF (reference sequence). The CDR3 length is 14 residues. Trimming pared 0 bases from V and 4 bases from J, leaving 10 bases between. This CDR3 reads CATSRDIGAYEQYF. CDR3 in DNA: TGTGCCACCAGCAGAGATATAGGCGCTTACGAGCAGTACTTC.

This clonotype was seen a single time. This chain's CDR3 is CASSHQRTDLNYEQYF. The DNA for the CDR3 is TGTGCCAGCAGCCACCAACGGACAGATTTAAACTACGAGCAGTACTTC. V and J are TRBV11-2 and TRBJ2-5, with D perhaps matching TRBD1 (6 bases). TRBJ2-7 matches the DNA end more closely, so the J call is doubtful. CDR1 is SGHAT, CDR2 FQNNGV, per germline. The CDR3 contains 16 residues.

This clonotype was detected a few times. V is TRBV4-1 and J is TRBJ2-3, with 13 bases fitting TRBD2. The CDR3 has 19 amino acids. J lost 3 bases, V lost 4 bases, and 13 bases had no gene match. Germline V gene lookup returns CDR1 MGHRA and CDR2 YSYEKL. DNA of the CDR3: TGCGCCAGCAGCCGCCCGAAAGACGGACTAGCGGGGGAAACAGATACGCAGTATTTT. It specifies CASSRPKDGLAGETDTQYF.